This T cell receptor beta chain was documented in a study of Ad26.COV2.S vaccination and SARS-CoV-2 variants. Study information: A COV1001 Ad26.COV2.S trial-arm participant provided the sample.

Worth noting for this clone: The antigen remains undetermined.

The assay was immunoSEQ multiplex PCR, and TCRdb's table has in-frame clones only and misses some. Seen here are about 350,000 clones, about nine tenths observed once, and the top ten hold around 6.6%. The CDR3 loop spans 12 amino acids. Deletions cut 6 bases from V and 0 bases from J, with 8 bases between. Germline assignment: CDR1 SQVTM and CDR2 ANQGSEA. Treatment in this sample: around 19 received Ad26.COV2.S at low or high dose, single or two shots; about five received placebo; per-sample allocation not given. The investigators took samples on day 63 after the first vaccine or placebo injection. It was an adult aged 18-55 years in Boston who was the donor. SARS-CoV-2 spike from the Wuhan strain was encoded by the vaccine, an Ad26 vector. Study outcomes and limitations: Possibly, TCR breadth and depth analyses underestimated total T cell responses.

The rearrangement links TRBV29-1 to TRBJ1-2, with D possibly matching TRBD1 (5 bases). This specimen consisted of peripheral blood, obtained in a trial of Ad26.COV2.S vaccine versus placebo. This sequence was found in a person between 18 and 65 years old who received the Ad26.COV2.S COVID-19 vaccine or a placebo. This chain's CDR3 is CSVLTANYGYTF. DNA of the CDR3: TGCAGCGTACTGACAGCTAACTATGGCTACACCTTC.